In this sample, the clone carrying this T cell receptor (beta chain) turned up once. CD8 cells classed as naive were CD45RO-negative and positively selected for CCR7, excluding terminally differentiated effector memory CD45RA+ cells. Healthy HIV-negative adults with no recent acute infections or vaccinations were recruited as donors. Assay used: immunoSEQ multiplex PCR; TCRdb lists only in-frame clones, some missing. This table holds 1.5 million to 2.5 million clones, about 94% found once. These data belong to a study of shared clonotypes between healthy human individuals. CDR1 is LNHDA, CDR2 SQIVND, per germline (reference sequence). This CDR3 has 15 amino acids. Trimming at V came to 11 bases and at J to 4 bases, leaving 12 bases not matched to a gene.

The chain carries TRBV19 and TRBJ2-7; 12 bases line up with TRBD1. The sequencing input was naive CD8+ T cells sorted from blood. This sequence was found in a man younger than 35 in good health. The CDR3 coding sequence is TGTGCCTCCAAGGCCGGGACAGGGGGCCTGTACGAGCAGTACTTC. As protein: CASKAGTGGLYEQYF.